These 12 T cell receptor beta chains share one sample of origin, sequenced in a study of T cell responses to AZD1222 COVID-19 vaccine. Assay used: immunoSEQ multiplex PCR; TCRdb lists only in-frame clones, some missing. The sample has over 85,000 clones, approximately 94% seen once. Sequences were derived from peripheral blood, sampled 28 days after the second AZD1222 dose. These receptors all come from an adult who received the AZD1222 COVID-19 vaccine.

V and J are TRBV11-2 and TRBJ1-1; D is perhaps TRBD1 (6 bases). The CDR3 is 18 amino acids. Germline CDR1 reads SGHAT; CDR2 reads FQNNGV. Trimming pared 2 bases from V and 0 bases from J, leaving 19 bases between. In DNA form, the CDR3 reads TGTGCCAGCAGCTTATTTGCAGGGGAGGTGTGGATGAACACTGAAGCTTTCTTT. Its protein is CASSLFAGEVWMNTEAFF. The variable domain in full, with the rest retrieved from reference TRBV11-2 and TRBJ1-1, is EAGVAQSPRYKIIEKRQSVAFWCNPISGHATLYWYQQILGQGPKLLIQFQNNGVVDDSQLPKDRFSAERLKGVDSTLKIQPAKLEDSAVYLCASSLFAGEVWMNTEAFFGQGTRLTVV.

This clone was seen just once. The chain couples TRBV6-5 to TRBJ2-7; 8 bases line up with TRBD1. The CDR3 spans 14 residues. CDR1 is MNHEY, CDR2 SVGAGI, per germline. J lost 7 bases, V lost 8 bases, and 13 bases had no gene match. CDR3 in amino acids: CASAWDRHVEEQYF. The CDR3 coding sequence is TGTGCCAGCGCTTGGGACAGGCATGTCGAGGAGCAGTACTTC.

The chain uses TRBV19 and TRBJ1-5; 7 bases are shared with TRBD1. With 5 bases clipped from V and 7 bases from J, the junction kept 14 bases outside the gene matches. CDR1 LNHDA and CDR2 SQIVND come from the germline V gene (reference sequence). The CDR3 runs 16 residues. This chain's CDR3 is CASSERDRVYRQPQHF. DNA for the CDR3: TGTGCCAGTAGTGAGAGGGACAGAGTCTATCGGCAGCCCCAGCATTTT.

This clone appeared once. The chain has TRBV4-2 and TRBJ2-1; 8 bases are a match to TRBD2. J was trimmed by 4 bases and V by 0 bases; bases with no gene match: 5. Per germline, CDR1 LGHNA and CDR2 YNFKEQ. This CDR3 spans 16 amino acids. The CDR3 bases are TGTGCCAGCAGCCAAGATTCCGCGGGGGGTTACAATGAGCAGTTCTTC. Encoded protein: CASSQDSAGGYNEQFF.

V usage is TRBV7-9 and J usage is TRBJ1-1; D remains ambiguous. Between the trimmed V and J ends, which lost 3 bases and 1 base, there was a span of 9 bases. This CDR3 region has 14 residues. Germline V CDR1 and CDR2: SEHNR, FQNEAQ (reference sequence). CDR3 nucleotides: TGTGCCAGCAGCTTGGGTTCGACGAACACTGAAGCTTTCTTT. This sequence encodes CASSLGSTNTEAFF.

This clone was picked up a small number of times. The gene calls are TRBV2 and TRBJ2-1, with a weak D call TRBD2 (6 bases). From germline, CDR1 is SNHLY and CDR2 FYNNEI. Trimming stripped 5 bases from V and 2 bases from J, with 10 bases between. This CDR3 has 14 amino acids. CDR3 region: CASSREATYNEQFF. The CDR3 DNA reads TGTGCCAGCAGTAGGGAGGCGACCTACAATGAGCAGTTCTTC. Drawing the rest from reference TRBV2 and TRBJ2-1, the complete variable domain is EPEVTQTPSHQVTQMGQEVILRCVPISNHLYFYWYRQILGQKVEFLVSFYNNEISEKSEIFDDQFSVERPDGSNFTLKIRSTKLEDSAMYFCASSREATYNEQFFGPGTRLTVL.

The genes are TRBV5-4 and TRBJ2-3, with D uncertain. Germline CDR1 SGHNT, CDR2 YYREEE (reference sequence). V gave up 4 bases and J gave up 0 bases, with 3 bases separating them. The length of the CDR3 is 12 residues. As DNA, the CDR3 is TGTGCCAGCAGCCTTAGCACAGATACGCAGTATTTT. Translated: CASSLSTDTQYF.

This rearrangement joins TRBV27 to TRBJ1-1; D is perhaps TRBD1 (6 bases). The CDR3 covers 14 residues. Per the germline V gene, CDR1 is MNHEY and CDR2 is SMNVEV (reference sequence). Trimming stripped 6 bases from V and 0 bases from J, with 11 bases between. The CDR3 is CASSDRIMNTEAFF. The CDR3 DNA is TGTGCCAGCAGCGACAGGATAATGAACACTGAAGCTTTCTTT.

This rearrangement joins TRBV3-1 (or the pseudogene TRBV3-2) to TRBJ2-7, with D unresolved. The CDR3 is 12 amino acids. V dropped 0 bases and J dropped 3 bases, with 3 bases sitting between them. Germline CDR1 LGHDT, CDR2 YNNKEL (reference sequence). The CDR3 region is CASSQEYYEQYF. Written as DNA, the CDR3 is TGTGCCAGCAGCCAAGAGTACTACGAGCAGTACTTC.

V and J are TRBV11-2 and TRBJ2-5, with unresolved D. In germline, CDR1 is SGHAT, CDR2 FQNNGV. The CDR3 has 12 amino acids. V was cut by 1 base and J by 2 bases, with 2 bases left in between. The CDR3 here is CASSLGQETQYF. CDR3 sequence (DNA): TGTGCCAGCAGCTTAGGTCAAGAGACCCAGTACTTC.

The chain combines TRBV7-8 with TRBJ1-6, with TRBD1 matching 8 bases. The CDR3 extends over 14 amino acids. The germline CDR1 and CDR2 sequences are SGHVS and FQNEAQ. The V segment lost 3 bases and the J segment 12 bases; nucleotides outside the gene matches: 7. This CDR3 is CASSFSDRAQPLHF. CDR3 DNA: TGTGCCAGCAGCTTCTCGGACAGGGCTCAACCCCTCCACTTT.

The chain joins TRBV25-1 to TRBJ1-1; D unresolved. V was trimmed by 2 bases and J by 4 bases, leaving 11 bases between them. Germline CDR1 is MGHDK and CDR2 is SYGVNS. This CDR3 spans 14 amino acids. The CDR3 bases are TGTGCCAGCAGTGAAATTCGGTCTTCCACTGAAGCTTTCTTT. Protein sequence: CASSEIRSSTEAFF.